These 30 T cell receptor beta chains were sequenced from one sample in a study of T-cell reconstitution after alpha-beta-depleted transplantation in children. Construction of the TCRbeta library involved unique molecular identifiers. Using its own MiXCR run on the PCR reads, TCRdb lists one record per CDR3 protein. The sample lists 100,000 to 120,000 distinct CDR3 sequences; 10% were seen once. The source was PBMCs from the stem cell graft donor, collected from the stem cell graft. Every receptor here comes from a human donor who donated a stem cell graft to a child with acute lymphoblastic leukemia.

There are many counts of this clonotype. The rearrangement links TRBV11-2 to TRBJ1-4; 10 nucleotides align to TRBD1. The CDR3 has 13 amino acids. After removal of 5 bases from V and 12 bases from J, the junction contained 6 bases not matched to a gene. Germline values: CDR1 SGHAT, CDR2 FQNNGV. The DNA of the CDR3 is TGTGCCAGCAGCCCCTCCGGGACAGGGGAACTGTTTTTT. Its translation is CASSPSGTGELFF.

This clonotype has at least ten counts. The chain employs TRBV12-3 or TRBV12-4 and TRBJ1-5, with D tentatively TRBD1 (5 bases). There are 15 residues in the CDR3. V dropped 7 bases and J dropped 4 bases, with 17 bases sitting between them. The CDR3 DNA is TGTGCCAGCACCCTTATGGCGGGGCAAAATCAGCCCCAGCATTTT. Protein: CASTLMAGQNQPQHF.

This chain connects TRBV19 to TRBJ1-4; 7 bases fit TRBD1. Germline-derived CDR1 and CDR2 are LNHDA and SQIVND (reference sequence). The CDR3 loop spans 14 amino acids. After removal of 5 bases from V and 7 bases from J, the junction contained 7 bases not matched to a gene. The CDR3 DNA is TGTGCCAGTAGTCGGGACAGCCAGGCTGAAAAACTGTTTTTT. Translation: CASSRDSQAEKLFF. The whole variable domain, remainder taken from reference TRBV19 and TRBJ1-4, is DGGITQSPKYLFRKEGQNVTLSCEQNLNHDAMYWYRQDPGQGLRLIYYSQIVNDFQKGDIAEGYSVSREKKESFPLTVTSAQKNPTAFYLCASSRDSQAEKLFFGSGTQLSVL.

The table lists this clonotype with many counts. The chain carries TRBV5-1 and TRBJ2-7, with D unresolved. Germline assignment: CDR1 SGHRS and CDR2 YFSETQ. The CDR3 extends over 14 amino acids. V dropped 4 bases and J dropped 3 bases, with 14 bases sitting between them. For the CDR3, the DNA is TGCGCCAGCAGCCTATCGGATAAATTCTACGAGCAGTACTTC. This codes for CASSLSDKFYEQYF.

This clonotype has a count of ten or more. The chain employs TRBV20-1 and TRBJ2-7; 9 nucleotides line up with TRBD2. Germline CDR1 and CDR2: DFQATT and SNEGSKA (reference sequence). Trimming cost V 1 base and J 5 bases; bases outside gene matches: 12. The CDR3 consists of 16 residues. The CDR3 DNA follows: TGCAGTGCTAGAGCTTGGCTAGCGGGATTTCGGGACGAGCAGTACTTC. This sequence encodes CSARAWLAGFRDEQYF.

In its sample, this clonotype was seen many times. V is TRBV20-1 and J is TRBJ2-1, with 9 positions matching TRBD2. CDR3 length: 16 residues. With V trimmed by 4 bases and J by 4 bases, 11 bases remained unmatched. Germline CDR1 reads DFQATT; CDR2 reads SNEGSKA (reference sequence). The chain's CDR3 is CSATNQQSGRYNEQFF. The CDR3 DNA sequence: TGCAGTGCTACCAACCAACAAAGCGGGAGGTACAATGAGCAGTTCTTC.

This clonotype was detected a few times. V is TRBV20-1 and J is TRBJ2-5, with D unclear. The V gene's germline CDR1 is DFQATT and CDR2 SNEGSKA (reference sequence). The CDR3 runs 14 residues. V lost 0 bases and J lost 7, with 15 bases in between. CDR3 region: CSARDSDGAWTQYF. CDR3 DNA sequence: TGCAGTGCTAGAGATTCGGACGGTGCCTGGACCCAGTACTTC.

This clonotype was recorded at least ten times. This chain uses TRBV20-1 with TRBJ2-1, with 13 bases identical to TRBD2. This CDR3 contains 16 residues. The V gene end was trimmed by 5 bases and the J gene end by 1 base; junction bases not matched to a gene: 5. CDR1 is DFQATT, CDR2 SNEGSKA, per germline (reference sequence). The CDR3 coding sequence is TGCAGTGCTCGACGGACTAGCGGGGGTTCCTACAATGAGCAGTTCTTC. Its protein product is CSARRTSGGSYNEQFF.

This clonotype appeared many times. The chain is built from TRBV20-1 and TRBJ1-1; D uncertain. CDR1 is DFQATT, CDR2 SNEGSKA, per germline (reference sequence). The CDR3 loop spans 15 amino acids. The ends were cut back, 0 bases at V and 7 bases at J, with 18 bases in the middle. DNA for the CDR3: TGCAGTGCTAGAGATCTGGTAGGGCGGCAGGATGAAGCTTTCTTT. Amino acid sequence: CSARDLVGRQDEAFF.

This clonotype was counted many times. The gene calls are TRBV20-1 and TRBJ1-1; the D is unclear. The length of the CDR3 is 11 residues. Per the germline V gene, CDR1 is DFQATT and CDR2 is SNEGSKA (reference sequence). V gave up 6 bases and J gave up 1 base, with 6 bases separating them. CDR3 sequence: CSAPRNTEAFF. CDR3 nucleotide sequence: TGCAGTGCCCCGCGGAACACTGAAGCTTTCTTT.

This clonotype occurred many times. The V and J genes are TRBV7-3 and TRBJ2-3, with a possible D match to TRBD2 (5 bases). Germline V gene data show CDR1 as SGHTA and CDR2 as FQGTGA. The CDR3 has 14 residues. Trimming took 5 bases from V and 4 from J, leaving 13 bases between them. CDR3 coding DNA: TGTGCCAGCAGCCCTAGAGGGTTCGCAGATACGCAGTATTTT. Translated, it gives CASSPRGFADTQYF.

This clonotype was seen at least ten times. This rearrangement joins TRBV5-1 to TRBJ1-6, with D uncertain. The V end was cut by 2 bases, the J end by 5 bases, with 2 bases between. The CDR3 sequence is 12 residues long. Germline-derived CDR1 and CDR2 are SGHRS and YFSETQ. CDR3 DNA: TGCGCCAGCAGCTTCGATAATTCACCCCTCCACTTT. This translates into CASSFDNSPLHF.

This clonotype appeared many times. The rearrangement uses TRBV7-3 and TRBJ2-3; D call uncertain. CDR3 length: 16 amino acids. Germline CDR1 is SGHTA and CDR2 is FQGTGA. V lost 5 bases to trimming and J lost 2 bases, with 17 bases between them. Written as DNA, the CDR3 is TGTGCCAGCAGCACCACCCCCGAGCGCCCCACAGATACGCAGTATTTT. This translates into CASSTTPERPTDTQYF.

This clonotype was picked up many times. This chain uses TRBV9 with TRBJ1-1; no clear D. The CDR3 is made up of 14 amino acids. CDR1 and CDR2 from the germline V gene are SGDLS and YYNGEE. V lost 2 bases to trimming and J lost 1 base, with 9 bases between them. CDR3 region: CASSVGRGNTEAFF. The CDR3 nucleotides are TGTGCCAGCAGCGTGGGCCGTGGGAACACTGAAGCTTTCTTT.

This clonotype has a count of ten or more. V and J are TRBV11-3 and TRBJ2-5, with TRBD2 matching 16 bases. The CDR3 is 18 residues long. V lost 3 bases and J lost 5; bases outside the gene matches: 9. Germline V gives CDR1 SGHNT, CDR2 YENEEA. CDR3 DNA sequence: TGTGCCAGCAGCTTCCCAGGGACTAGCGGGGGGGCCGGGGAGACCCAGTACTTC. Translation: CASSFPGTSGGAGETQYF.

There are many counts of this clonotype. The CDR3 loop is CASSPGNRRNTEAFF. DNA for the CDR3: TGTGCCAGCAGCCCCGGGAACAGGAGGAACACTGAAGCTTTCTTT. V and J are TRBV9 and TRBJ1-1; TRBD1 is a possible D gene (5 bases). The germline CDR1 and CDR2 sequences are SGDLS and YYNGEE. This CDR3 has 15 amino acids. V lost 4 bases, J lost 1 base, and 14 bases lay in between.

The rearrangement links TRBV11-2 to TRBJ1-1; the D is unclear. The germline CDR1 and CDR2 sequences are SGHAT and FQNNGV. Trimming shortened V by 5 bases and J by 1 base, and 17 bases separated the two germline ends. CDR3 length: 16 residues. In DNA form, the CDR3 reads TGTGCCAGCAGCCCCACCGGGCTCCGGGGGAACACTGAAGCTTTCTTT. It yields the protein CASSPTGLRGNTEAFF.

This clonotype has ten or more counts. The rearrangement joins TRBV5-1 to TRBJ2-1, with D perhaps TRBD1 (5 bases). Germline V gives CDR1 SGHRS, CDR2 YFSETQ. The germline V and J ends were trimmed by 1 base and 7 bases, with 18 bases remaining between them. This CDR3 is built from 16 residues. CDR3 sequence: CASSLYGDPGRNEQFF. The DNA for the CDR3 is TGCGCCAGCAGCTTGTATGGCGACCCAGGGCGGAATGAGCAGTTCTTC. Full variable domain (remainder filled in from reference TRBV5-1 and TRBJ2-1): KAGVTQTPRYLIKTRGQQVTLSCSPISGHRSVSWYQQTPGQGLQFLFEYFSETQRNKGNFPGRFSGRQFSNSRSEMNVSTLELGDSALYLCASSLYGDPGRNEQFFGPGTRLTVL.

This clonotype was observed many times. The gene calls are TRBV25-1 and TRBJ2-1; 8 bases match TRBD1. The CDR3 consists of 16 residues. Unmatched junction bases numbered 13, after V lost 3 bases and J lost 9 bases. Germline loops: CDR1 MGHDK, CDR2 SYGVNS. CDR3 in amino acids: CASSDFGQGPWVEQFF. In DNA, the CDR3 is TGTGCCAGCAGTGATTTTGGACAGGGCCCTTGGGTTGAGCAGTTCTTC.

Ten or more counts support this clonotype. The V and J genes are TRBV9 and TRBJ2-5; D might be TRBD2 (6 bases). Germline V gives CDR1 SGDLS, CDR2 YYNGEE. This CDR3 is built from 16 residues. Between the trimmed V and J ends, which lost 0 bases and 0 bases, there was a span of 12 bases. In DNA, the CDR3 is TGTGCCAGCAGCGTAGATGGTAGCGGATACCAAGAGACCCAGTACTTC. It encodes CASSVDGSGYQETQYF.

This clonotype was observed many times. The chain is built from TRBV5-1 and TRBJ2-5, with D perhaps matching TRBD1 (5 bases). The CDR3 is made up of 14 amino acids. Germline assignment: CDR1 SGHRS and CDR2 YFSETQ. Trimming pared 0 bases from V and 2 bases from J, leaving 8 bases between. This CDR3 is CASSLGPGQETQYF. The CDR3 DNA sequence: TGCGCCAGCAGCTTGGGACCAGGGCAAGAGACCCAGTACTTC. The full variable domain, with the rest looked up from reference TRBV5-1 and TRBJ2-5, is KAGVTQTPRYLIKTRGQQVTLSCSPISGHRSVSWYQQTPGQGLQFLFEYFSETQRNKGNFPGRFSGRQFSNSRSEMNVSTLELGDSALYLCASSLGPGQETQYFGPGTRLLVL.

This clonotype was picked up many times. The rearrangement uses TRBV29-1 and TRBJ2-7; maybe TRBD1 (6 bases). Germline CDR1 is SQVTM and CDR2 is ANQGSEA. Trimming shortened V by 6 bases and J by 5 bases, and 14 bases separated the two germline ends. This CDR3 is built from 12 residues. CDR3 bases: TGCAGCGTAGTGACAGGATGGGACGAGCAGTACTTC. Encoded protein: CSVVTGWDEQYF.

This clonotype was recorded at least ten times. J is TRBJ1-2 and V is TRBV5-1, with 7 positions matching TRBD1. The ends lost 4 bases at V and 6 bases at J; junction bases unmatched: 12. Per germline, CDR1 SGHRS and CDR2 YFSETQ. This CDR3 has 15 residues. The DNA of the CDR3 is TGCGCCAGCAGCCTCCCTGAAGACAGGGAGGATGGCTACACCTTC. Protein: CASSLPEDREDGYTF.

There are many counts of this clonotype. The CDR3 here is CASSYPPGLVGGYTF. CDR3 nucleotide sequence: TGTGCCAGCAGTTACCCCCCCGGGCTGGTGGGTGGCTACACCTTC. This chain links TRBV6-5 with TRBJ1-2; D call uncertain. The CDR3 runs 15 residues. V gave up 2 bases and J gave up 7 bases, with 17 bases separating them. Germline V lookup: CDR1 MNHEY, CDR2 SVGAGI.

The V and J genes are TRBV19 and TRBJ1-1; tentative D call: TRBD1 (6 bases). This CDR3 comprises 15 residues. The germline V gene has CDR1 LNHDA and CDR2 SQIVND (reference sequence). V was clipped by 3 bases and J by 0 bases, with 11 bases between them. CDR3: CASSMGAGLNTEAFF. The CDR3 nucleotides are TGTGCCAGTAGTATGGGGGCAGGACTGAACACTGAAGCTTTCTTT. The variable domain in full, with the rest retrieved from reference TRBV19 and TRBJ1-1, is DGGITQSPKYLFRKEGQNVTLSCEQNLNHDAMYWYRQDPGQGLRLIYYSQIVNDFQKGDIAEGYSVSREKKESFPLTVTSAQKNPTAFYLCASSMGAGLNTEAFFGQGTRLTVV.

Many counts were recorded for this clonotype. This chain uses TRBV20-1 with TRBJ2-1; no clear D gene. V was shortened by 2 bases and J by 5 bases, with 4 bases between the two germline ends. In germline, CDR1 is DFQATT, CDR2 SNEGSKA (reference sequence). The CDR3 covers 11 residues. CDR3 amino acids: CSARLHNEQFF. The CDR3, as DNA: TGCAGTGCTAGATTACACAATGAGCAGTTCTTC.

This clonotype was picked up many times. The chain carries TRBV2 and TRBJ2-1; 7 nucleotides agree with TRBD1. The germline V gene encodes CDR1 SNHLY and CDR2 FYNNEI. The CDR3 has 13 amino acids. The CDR3 DNA follows: TGTGCTACGGGGCAGGGGGCCTACAATGAGCAGTTCTTC. Translation gives CATGQGAYNEQFF.

Note on this clonotype: A read error may explain this, as a much larger clone is one base away. The rearrangement links TRBV10-2 to TRBJ2-7; 7 nucleotides align to TRBD1. The CDR3 is 13 amino acids. Germline CDR1 and CDR2: WSHSY and SAAADI. The CDR3 here is CSSNRGLAYEQYF. CDR3 DNA sequence: TGCTCCAGCAATAGGGGGCTAGCCTACGAGCAGTACTTC.

This clonotype was counted ten times or more. This sequence joins TRBV6-2 or TRBV6-3 and TRBJ2-1, with 9 bases aligning to TRBD2. V dropped 5 bases and J dropped 9; count of bases not matched to a gene: 8. The V gene's germline CDR1 is MNHEY and CDR2 SVGEGT. The length of the CDR3 is 14 residues. This chain's CDR3 is CASSAYSGRGEQFF. Written as DNA, the CDR3 is TGTGCCAGCAGTGCCTATAGCGGGAGAGGTGAGCAGTTCTTC.

This clonotype turned up a few times. The V gene is TRBV5-4, the J gene TRBJ2-3, with 8 positions matching TRBD1. Trimming cost V 1 base and J 8 bases; bases outside gene matches: 6. The CDR3 spans 14 residues. In germline, CDR1 is SGHNT, CDR2 YYREEE (reference sequence). CDR3 DNA: TGTGCCAGCAGCTTGCCCAGGGGGCCGGGTACGCAGTATTTT. As protein: CASSLPRGPGTQYF. Full variable domain (rest looked up from reference TRBV5-4 and TRBJ2-3): ETGVTQSPTHLIKTRGQQVTLRCSSQSGHNTVSWYQQALGQGPQFIFQYYREEENGRGNFPPRFSGLQFPNYSSELNVNALELDDSALYLCASSLPRGPGTQYFGPGTRLTVL.